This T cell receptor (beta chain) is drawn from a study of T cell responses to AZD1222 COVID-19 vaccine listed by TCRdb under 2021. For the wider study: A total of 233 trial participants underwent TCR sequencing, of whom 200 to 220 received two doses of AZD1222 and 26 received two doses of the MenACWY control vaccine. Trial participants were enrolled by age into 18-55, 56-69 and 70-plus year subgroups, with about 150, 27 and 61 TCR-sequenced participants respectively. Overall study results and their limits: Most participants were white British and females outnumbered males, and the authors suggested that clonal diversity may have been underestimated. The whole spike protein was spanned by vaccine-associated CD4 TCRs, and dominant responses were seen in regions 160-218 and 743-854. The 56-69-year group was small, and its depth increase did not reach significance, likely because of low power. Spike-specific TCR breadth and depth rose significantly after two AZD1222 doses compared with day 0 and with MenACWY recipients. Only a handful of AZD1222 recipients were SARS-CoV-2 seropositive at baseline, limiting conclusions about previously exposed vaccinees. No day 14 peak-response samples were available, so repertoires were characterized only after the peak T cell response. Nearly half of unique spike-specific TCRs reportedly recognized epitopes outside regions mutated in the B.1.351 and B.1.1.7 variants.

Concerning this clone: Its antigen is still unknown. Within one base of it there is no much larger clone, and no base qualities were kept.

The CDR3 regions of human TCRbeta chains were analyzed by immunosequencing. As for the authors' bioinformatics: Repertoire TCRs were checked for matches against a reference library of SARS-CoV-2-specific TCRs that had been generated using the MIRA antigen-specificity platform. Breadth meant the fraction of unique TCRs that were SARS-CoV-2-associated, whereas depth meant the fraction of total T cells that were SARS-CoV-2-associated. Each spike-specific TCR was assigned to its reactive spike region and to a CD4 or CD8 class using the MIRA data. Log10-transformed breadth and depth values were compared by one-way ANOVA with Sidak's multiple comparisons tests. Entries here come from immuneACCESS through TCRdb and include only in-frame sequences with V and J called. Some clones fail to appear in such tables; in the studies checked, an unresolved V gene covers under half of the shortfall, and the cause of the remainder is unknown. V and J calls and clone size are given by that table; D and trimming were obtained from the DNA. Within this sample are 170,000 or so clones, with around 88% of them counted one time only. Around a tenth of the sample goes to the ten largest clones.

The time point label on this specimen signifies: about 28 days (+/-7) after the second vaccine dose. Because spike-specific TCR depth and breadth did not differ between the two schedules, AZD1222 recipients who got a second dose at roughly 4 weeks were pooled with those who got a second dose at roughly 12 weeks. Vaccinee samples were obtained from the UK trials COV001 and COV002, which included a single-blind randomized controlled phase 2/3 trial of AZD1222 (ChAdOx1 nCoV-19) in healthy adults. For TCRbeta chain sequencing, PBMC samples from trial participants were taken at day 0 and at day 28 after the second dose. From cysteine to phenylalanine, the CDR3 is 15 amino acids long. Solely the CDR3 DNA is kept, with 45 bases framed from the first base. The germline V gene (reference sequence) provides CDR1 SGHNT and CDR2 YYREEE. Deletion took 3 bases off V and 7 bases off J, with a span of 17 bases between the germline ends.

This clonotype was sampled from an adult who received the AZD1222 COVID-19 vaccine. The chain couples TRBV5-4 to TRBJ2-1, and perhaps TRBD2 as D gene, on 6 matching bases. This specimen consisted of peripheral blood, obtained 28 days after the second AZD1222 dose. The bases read TGTGCCAGCAGCTCTAGTAGCGGCGGTTGGAATGAGCAGTTCTTC. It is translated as CASSSSSGGWNEQFF.